The following is a TCR beta chain sequence with its context. The CDR3 has 15 residues. Germline V lookup: CDR1 SGHNT, CDR2 YYREEE (reference sequence). Trimming at V came to 0 bases and at J to 6 bases, leaving 7 bases not matched to a gene. Each CDR3 protein gets one entry after TCRdb re-called the RT-PCR reads with MiXCR. The repertoire holds almost 700,000 distinct CDR3 sequences, with more than 13% as singletons. The chain carries TRBV5-4 and TRBJ2-3; the match to TRBD1 covers 7 bases. This sequence originates from a female donor in good health, serving as a healthy control. Sequenced: memory CD4+ T cells from blood. The CDR3, as DNA: TGTGCCAGCAGCTTGGATATAGGGGGCCCGGATACGCAGTATTTT. As protein: CASSLDIGGPDTQYF.